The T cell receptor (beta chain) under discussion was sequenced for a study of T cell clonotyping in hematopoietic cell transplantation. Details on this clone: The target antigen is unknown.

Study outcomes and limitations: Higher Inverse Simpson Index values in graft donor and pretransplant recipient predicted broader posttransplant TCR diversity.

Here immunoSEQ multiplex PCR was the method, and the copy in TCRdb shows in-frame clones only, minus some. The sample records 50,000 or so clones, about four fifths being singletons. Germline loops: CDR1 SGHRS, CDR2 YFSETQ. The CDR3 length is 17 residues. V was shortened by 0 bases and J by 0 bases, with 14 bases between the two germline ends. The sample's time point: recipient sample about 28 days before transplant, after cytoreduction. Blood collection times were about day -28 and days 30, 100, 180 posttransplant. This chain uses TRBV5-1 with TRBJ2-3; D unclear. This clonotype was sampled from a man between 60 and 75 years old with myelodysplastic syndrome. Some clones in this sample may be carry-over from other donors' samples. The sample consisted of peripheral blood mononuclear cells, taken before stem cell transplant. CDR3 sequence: CASSLARTATSTDTQYF. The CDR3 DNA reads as TGCGCCAGCAGCTTGGCTAGGACGGCTACTAGCACAGATACGCAGTATTTT.